This T cell receptor beta chain was sequenced for a study of T cell responses to AZD1222 COVID-19 vaccine. Points on this clone: Its target is unknown.

Method: immunoSEQ multiplex PCR; TCRdb's copy keeps in-frame clones and lacks some. The sample consists of 130,000 to 150,000 clones, 92% of them appearing once. General study points: Seropositivity was recorded at baseline in only a handful of AZD1222 recipients. Sampling captured repertoires only after the peak T cell response. Reportedly, close to half of spike-specific TCRs are directed against unmutated variant regions.

There are 14 residues in the CDR3. Between the trimmed V and J ends, which lost 2 bases and 6 bases, there was a span of 14 bases. The germline CDR1 and CDR2 sequences are SQVTM and ANQGSEA. The specimen was peripheral blood, collected on day 0 of AZD1222 vaccination. The TCR comes from an adult in good health. This chain connects TRBV29-1 to TRBJ2-1; a possible D gene is TRBD2 (6 bases). The chain's CDR3 is CSVEKGFGGNEQFF. The CDR3, as DNA: TGCAGCGTTGAAAAGGGGTTCGGGGGCAATGAGCAGTTCTTC.